This T cell receptor beta chain emerged from a study of blood T cell repertoires in COVID-19. Germline V lookup: CDR1 SGDLS, CDR2 YYNGEE. The CDR3 is made up of 14 amino acids. V was clipped by 3 bases and J by 0 bases, with 6 bases between them. In assigning cohorts, the study relied on participant-reported clinical history. As originally analysed: Scientists estimated how many nucleated cells there were by amplifying reference gene primers. The data were produced by immunoSEQ multiplex PCR, yet TCRdb's version contains in-frame clones alone and is incomplete. D and trimming were read from the DNA, whereas the V and J calls and clone size are those reported in that table. The data show about 180,000 clones, around 85% seen once.

This receptor was obtained from a man aged 35 to 55 who had recovered from COVID-19. Material for sequencing was PBMCs or T cells enriched from blood (not recorded which). The rearrangement joins TRBV9 to TRBJ2-2, with D perhaps matching TRBD1 (5 bases). CDR3 DNA: TGTGCCAGCAGCGGGGGCCCGAACACCGGGGAGCTGTTTTTT. Its translation is CASSGGPNTGELFF.